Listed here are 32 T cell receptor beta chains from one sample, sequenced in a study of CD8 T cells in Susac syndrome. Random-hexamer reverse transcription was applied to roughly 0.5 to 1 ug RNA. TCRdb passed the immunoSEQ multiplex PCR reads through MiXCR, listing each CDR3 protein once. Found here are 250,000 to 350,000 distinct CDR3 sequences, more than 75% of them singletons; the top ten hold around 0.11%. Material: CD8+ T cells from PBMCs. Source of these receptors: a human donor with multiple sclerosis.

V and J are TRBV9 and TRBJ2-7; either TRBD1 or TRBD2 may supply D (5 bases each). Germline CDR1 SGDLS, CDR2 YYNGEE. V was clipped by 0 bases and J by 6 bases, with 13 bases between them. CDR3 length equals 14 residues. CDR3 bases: TGTGCCAGCAGCGTAGGAGGGGAAGGATTCGAGCAGTACTTC. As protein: CASSVGGEGFEQYF.

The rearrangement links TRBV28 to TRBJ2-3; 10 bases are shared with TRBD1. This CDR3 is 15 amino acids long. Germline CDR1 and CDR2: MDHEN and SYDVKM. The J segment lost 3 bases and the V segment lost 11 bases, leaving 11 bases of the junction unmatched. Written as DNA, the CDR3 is TGTGCCGTAGACCCGGGACAGGGGTTGACAGATACGCAGTATTTT. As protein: CAVDPGQGLTDTQYF.

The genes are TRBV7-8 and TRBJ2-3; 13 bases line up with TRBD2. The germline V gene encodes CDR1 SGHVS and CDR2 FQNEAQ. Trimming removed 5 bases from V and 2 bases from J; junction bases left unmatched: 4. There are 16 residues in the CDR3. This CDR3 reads CASSAGLAGPTDTQYF. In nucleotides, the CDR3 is TGTGCCAGCAGCGCGGGACTAGCGGGACCCACAGATACGCAGTATTTT.

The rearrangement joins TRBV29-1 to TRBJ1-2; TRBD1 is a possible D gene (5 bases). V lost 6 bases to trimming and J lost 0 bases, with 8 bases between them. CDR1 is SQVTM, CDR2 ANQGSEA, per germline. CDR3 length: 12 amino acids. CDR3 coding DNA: TGCAGCGTGCGACAGACTAACTATGGCTACACCTTC. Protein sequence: CSVRQTNYGYTF. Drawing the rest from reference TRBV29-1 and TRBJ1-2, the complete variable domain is SAVISQKPSRDICQRGTSLTIQCQVDSQVTMMFWYRQQPGQSLTLIATANQGSEATYESGFVIDKFPISRPNLTFSTLTVSNMSPEDSSIYLCSVRQTNYGYTFGSGTRLTVV.

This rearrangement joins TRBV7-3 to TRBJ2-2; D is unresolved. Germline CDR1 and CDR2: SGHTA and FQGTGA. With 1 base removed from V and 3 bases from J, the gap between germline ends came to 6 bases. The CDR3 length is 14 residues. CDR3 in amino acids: CASSLKGHTGELFF. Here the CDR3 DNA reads TGTGCCAGCAGCTTAAAAGGGCACACCGGGGAGCTGTTTTTT.

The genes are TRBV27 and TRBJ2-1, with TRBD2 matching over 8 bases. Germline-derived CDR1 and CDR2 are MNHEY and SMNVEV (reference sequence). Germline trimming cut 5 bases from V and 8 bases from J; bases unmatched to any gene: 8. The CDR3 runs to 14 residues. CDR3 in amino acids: CASSLERESDEQFF. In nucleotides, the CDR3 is TGTGCCAGCAGTCTCGAGCGGGAGTCGGATGAGCAGTTCTTC.

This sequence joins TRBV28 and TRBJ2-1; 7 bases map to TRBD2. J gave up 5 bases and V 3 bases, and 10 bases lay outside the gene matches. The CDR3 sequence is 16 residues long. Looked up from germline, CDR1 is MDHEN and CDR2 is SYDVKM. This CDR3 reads CASSFFLAEGNNEQFF. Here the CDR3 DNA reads TGTGCCAGCAGTTTTTTCCTAGCGGAGGGGAACAATGAGCAGTTCTTC.

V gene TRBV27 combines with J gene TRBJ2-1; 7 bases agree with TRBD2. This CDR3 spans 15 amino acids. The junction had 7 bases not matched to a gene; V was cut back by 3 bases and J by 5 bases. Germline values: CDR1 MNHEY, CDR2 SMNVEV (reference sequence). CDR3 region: CASSFGGLRHNEQFF. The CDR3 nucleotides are TGTGCCAGCAGTTTCGGGGGACTACGCCACAATGAGCAGTTCTTC.

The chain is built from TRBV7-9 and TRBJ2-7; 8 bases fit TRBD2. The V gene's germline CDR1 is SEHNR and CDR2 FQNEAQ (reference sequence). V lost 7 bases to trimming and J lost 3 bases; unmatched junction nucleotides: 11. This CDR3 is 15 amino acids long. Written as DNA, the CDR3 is TGTGCCAGCACCGGACCGCGGGAGGTCGACTACGAGCAGTACTTC. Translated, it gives CASTGPREVDYEQYF.

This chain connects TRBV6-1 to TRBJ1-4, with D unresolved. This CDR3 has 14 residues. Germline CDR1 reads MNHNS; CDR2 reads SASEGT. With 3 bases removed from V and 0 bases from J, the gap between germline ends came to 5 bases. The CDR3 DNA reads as TGTGCCAGCAGTGACTACCCAACTAATGAAAAACTGTTTTTT. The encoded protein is CASSDYPTNEKLFF.

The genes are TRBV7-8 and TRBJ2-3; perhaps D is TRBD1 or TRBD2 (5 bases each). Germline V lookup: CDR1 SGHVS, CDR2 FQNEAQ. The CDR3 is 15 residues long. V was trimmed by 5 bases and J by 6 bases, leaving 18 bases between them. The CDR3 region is CASSPAGLEGDTQYF. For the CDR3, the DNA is TGTGCCAGCAGCCCGGCCGGTCTAGAGGGGGATACGCAGTATTTT. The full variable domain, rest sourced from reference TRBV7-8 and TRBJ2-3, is GAGVSQSPRYKVAKRGQDVALRCDPISGHVSLFWYQQALGQGPEFLTYFQNEAQLDKSGLPSDRFFAERPEGSVSTLKIQRTQQEDSAVYLCASSPAGLEGDTQYFGPGTRLTVL.

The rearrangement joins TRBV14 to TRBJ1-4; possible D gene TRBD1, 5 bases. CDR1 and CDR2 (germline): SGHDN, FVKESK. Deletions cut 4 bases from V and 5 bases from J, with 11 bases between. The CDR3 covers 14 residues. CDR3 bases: TGTGCCAGCAGCCCGGGGGGATACAATGAAAAACTGTTTTTT. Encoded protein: CASSPGGYNEKLFF.

The CDR3 coding sequence is TGCAGTGCTAGAGATCGACGTGGGACTAGGATCTCGGATACGCAGTATTTT. This gives the protein CSARDRRGTRISDTQYF. This chain links TRBV20-1 with TRBJ2-3, with 8 positions matching TRBD2. This CDR3 region has 17 residues. With V trimmed by 0 bases and J by 6 bases, 14 bases remained unmatched. The germline V gene encodes CDR1 DFQATT and CDR2 SNEGSKA (reference sequence).

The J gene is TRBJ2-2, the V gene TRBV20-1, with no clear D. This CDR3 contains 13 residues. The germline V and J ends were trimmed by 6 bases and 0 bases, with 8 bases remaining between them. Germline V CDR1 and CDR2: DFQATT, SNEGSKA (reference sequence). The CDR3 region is CSAGKTNTGELFF. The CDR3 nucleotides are TGCAGTGCCGGTAAAACGAACACCGGGGAGCTGTTTTTT.

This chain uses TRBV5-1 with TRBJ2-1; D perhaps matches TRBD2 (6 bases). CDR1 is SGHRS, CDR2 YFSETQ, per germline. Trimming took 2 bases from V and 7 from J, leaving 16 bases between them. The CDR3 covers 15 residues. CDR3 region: CASSFGPGGGNEQFF. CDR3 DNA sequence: TGCGCCAGCAGCTTCGGCCCCGGGGGTGGGAATGAGCAGTTCTTC.

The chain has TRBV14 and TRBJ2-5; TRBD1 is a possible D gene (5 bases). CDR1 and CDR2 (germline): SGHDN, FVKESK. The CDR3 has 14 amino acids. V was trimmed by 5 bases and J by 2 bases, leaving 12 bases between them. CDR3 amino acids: CASSVNRRQETQYF. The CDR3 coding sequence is TGTGCCAGCAGCGTCAACAGGAGACAAGAGACCCAGTACTTC.

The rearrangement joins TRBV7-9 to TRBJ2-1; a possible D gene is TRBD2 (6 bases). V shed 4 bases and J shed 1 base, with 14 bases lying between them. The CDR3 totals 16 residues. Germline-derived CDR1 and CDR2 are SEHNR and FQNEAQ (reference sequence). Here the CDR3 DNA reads TGTGCCAGCAGCTCTAGCCCGGGGGAATCCTACAATGAGCAGTTCTTC. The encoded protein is CASSSSPGESYNEQFF.

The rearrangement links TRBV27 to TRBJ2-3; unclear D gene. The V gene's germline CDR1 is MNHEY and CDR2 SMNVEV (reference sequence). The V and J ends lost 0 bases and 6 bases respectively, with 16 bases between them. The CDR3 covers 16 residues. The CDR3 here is CASSLSATAPGDTQYF. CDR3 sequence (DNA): TGTGCCAGCAGTTTATCGGCGACGGCCCCCGGGGATACGCAGTATTTT.

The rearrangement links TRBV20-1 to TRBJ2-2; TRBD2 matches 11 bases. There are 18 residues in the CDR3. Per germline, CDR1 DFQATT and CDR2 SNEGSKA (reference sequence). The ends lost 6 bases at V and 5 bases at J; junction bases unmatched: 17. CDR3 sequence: CSAQTSGTKDVRTGELFF. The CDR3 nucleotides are TGCAGTGCACAGACTAGCGGGACCAAAGATGTAAGGACCGGGGAGCTGTTTTTT.

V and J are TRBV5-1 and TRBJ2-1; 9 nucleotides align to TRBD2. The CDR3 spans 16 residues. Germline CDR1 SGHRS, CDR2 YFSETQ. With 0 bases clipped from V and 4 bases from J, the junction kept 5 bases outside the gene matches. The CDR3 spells CASSLALAGPYNEQFF. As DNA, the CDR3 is TGCGCCAGCAGCTTGGCACTAGCGGGCCCTTACAATGAGCAGTTCTTC.

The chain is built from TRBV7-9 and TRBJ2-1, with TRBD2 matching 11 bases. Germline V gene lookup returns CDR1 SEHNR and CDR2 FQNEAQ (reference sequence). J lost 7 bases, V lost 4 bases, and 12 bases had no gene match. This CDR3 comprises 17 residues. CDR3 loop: CASSSHVGSGRGNEQFF. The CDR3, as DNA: TGTGCCAGCAGCTCCCATGTGGGTAGCGGGAGGGGGAATGAGCAGTTCTTC.

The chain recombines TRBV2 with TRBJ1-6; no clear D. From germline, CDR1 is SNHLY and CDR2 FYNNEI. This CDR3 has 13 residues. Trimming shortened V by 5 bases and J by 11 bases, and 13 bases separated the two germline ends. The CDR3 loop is CASSPPTVAPLHF. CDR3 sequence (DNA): TGTGCCAGCAGTCCCCCTACAGTAGCACCCCTCCACTTT.

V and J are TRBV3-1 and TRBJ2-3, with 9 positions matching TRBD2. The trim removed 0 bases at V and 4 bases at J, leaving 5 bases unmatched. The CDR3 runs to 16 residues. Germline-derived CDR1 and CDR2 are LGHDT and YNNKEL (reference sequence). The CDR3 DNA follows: TGTGCCAGCAGCCAAGATATAGCGGGAGAGCCAGATACGCAGTATTTT. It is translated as CASSQDIAGEPDTQYF.

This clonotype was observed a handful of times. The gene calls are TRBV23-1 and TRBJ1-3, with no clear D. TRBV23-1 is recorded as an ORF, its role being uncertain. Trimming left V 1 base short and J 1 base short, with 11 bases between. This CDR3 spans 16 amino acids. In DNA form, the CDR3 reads TGCGCCAGCAGTCAATTCCCCCGAGAATCTGGAAACACCATATATTTT. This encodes CASSQFPRESGNTIYF.

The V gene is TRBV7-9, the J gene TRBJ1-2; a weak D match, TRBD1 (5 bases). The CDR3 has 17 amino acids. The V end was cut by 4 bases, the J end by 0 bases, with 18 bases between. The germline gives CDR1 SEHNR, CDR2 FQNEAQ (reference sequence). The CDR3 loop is CASSSPAPGTSNYGYTF. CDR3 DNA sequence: TGTGCCAGCAGCTCCCCGGCTCCAGGGACCTCTAACTATGGCTACACCTTC.

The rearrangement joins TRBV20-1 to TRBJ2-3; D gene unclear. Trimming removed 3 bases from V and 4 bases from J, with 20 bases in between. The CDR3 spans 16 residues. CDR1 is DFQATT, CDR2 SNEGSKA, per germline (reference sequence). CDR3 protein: CSARAHGTIKADTQYF. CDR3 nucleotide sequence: TGCAGTGCTAGGGCCCACGGTACGATAAAGGCAGATACGCAGTATTTT.

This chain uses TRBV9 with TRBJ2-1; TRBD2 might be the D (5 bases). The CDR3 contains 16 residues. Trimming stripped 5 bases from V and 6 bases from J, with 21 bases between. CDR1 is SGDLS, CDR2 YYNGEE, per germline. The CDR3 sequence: CASSAGGPSTLNEQFF. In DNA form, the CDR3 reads TGTGCCAGCAGTGCGGGCGGCCCCTCCACCCTCAATGAGCAGTTCTTC.

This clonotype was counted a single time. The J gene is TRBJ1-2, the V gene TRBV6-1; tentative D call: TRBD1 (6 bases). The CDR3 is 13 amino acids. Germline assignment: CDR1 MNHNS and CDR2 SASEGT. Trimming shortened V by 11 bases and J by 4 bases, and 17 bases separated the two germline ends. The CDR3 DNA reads TGTGCCTTCCACAGGGCTGGCTCCTATGGCTACACCTTC. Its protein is CAFHRAGSYGYTF.

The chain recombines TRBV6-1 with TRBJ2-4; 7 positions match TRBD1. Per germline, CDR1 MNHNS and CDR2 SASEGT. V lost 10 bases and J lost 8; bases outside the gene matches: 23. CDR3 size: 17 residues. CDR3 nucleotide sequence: TGTGCCAATCCATCGAACCGACACGGGACAGAAGGGGACATTCAGTACTTC. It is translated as CANPSNRHGTEGDIQYF.

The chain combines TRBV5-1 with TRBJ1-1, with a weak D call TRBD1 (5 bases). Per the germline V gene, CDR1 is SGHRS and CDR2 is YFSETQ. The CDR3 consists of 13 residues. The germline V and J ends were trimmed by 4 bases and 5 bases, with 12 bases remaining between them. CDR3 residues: CASSEGTGTEAFF. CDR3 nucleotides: TGCGCCAGCAGCGAAGGGACGGGGACTGAAGCTTTCTTT. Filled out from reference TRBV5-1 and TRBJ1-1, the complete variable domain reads KAGVTQTPRYLIKTRGQQVTLSCSPISGHRSVSWYQQTPGQGLQFLFEYFSETQRNKGNFPGRFSGRQFSNSRSEMNVSTLELGDSALYLCASSEGTGTEAFFGQGTRLTVV.

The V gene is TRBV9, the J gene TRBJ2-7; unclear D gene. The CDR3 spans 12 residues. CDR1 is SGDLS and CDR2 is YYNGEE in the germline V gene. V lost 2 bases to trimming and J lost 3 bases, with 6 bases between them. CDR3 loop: CASSVDGYEQYF. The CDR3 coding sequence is TGTGCCAGCAGCGTCGACGGCTACGAGCAGTACTTC.

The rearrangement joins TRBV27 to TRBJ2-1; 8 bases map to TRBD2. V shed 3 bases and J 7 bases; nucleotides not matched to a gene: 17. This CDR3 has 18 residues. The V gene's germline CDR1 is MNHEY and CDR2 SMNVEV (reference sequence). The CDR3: CASSFETSEPVRRNEQFF. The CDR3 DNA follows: TGTGCCAGCAGTTTTGAGACTAGCGAACCAGTACGAAGGAATGAGCAGTTCTTC.